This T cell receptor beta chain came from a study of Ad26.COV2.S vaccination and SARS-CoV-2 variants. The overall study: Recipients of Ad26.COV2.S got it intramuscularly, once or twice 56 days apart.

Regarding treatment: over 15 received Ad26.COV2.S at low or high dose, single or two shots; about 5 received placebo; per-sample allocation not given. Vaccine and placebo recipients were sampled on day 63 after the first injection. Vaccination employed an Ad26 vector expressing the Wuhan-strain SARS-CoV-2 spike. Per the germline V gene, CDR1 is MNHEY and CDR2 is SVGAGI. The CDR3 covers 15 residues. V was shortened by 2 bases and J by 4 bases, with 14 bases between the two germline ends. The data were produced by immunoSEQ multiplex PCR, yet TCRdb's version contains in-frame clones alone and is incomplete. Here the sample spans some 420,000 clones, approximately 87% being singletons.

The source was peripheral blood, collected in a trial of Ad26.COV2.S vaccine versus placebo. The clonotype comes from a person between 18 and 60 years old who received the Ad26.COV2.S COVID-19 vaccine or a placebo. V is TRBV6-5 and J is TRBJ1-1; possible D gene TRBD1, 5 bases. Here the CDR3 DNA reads TGTGCCAGCAGTTACCAAGGGGCCTCGGTCACTGAAGCTTTCTTT. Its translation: CASSYQGASVTEAFF.